A selection of T cell receptor beta chains follows, all from one sample in a study of T cells in Graves' hyperthyroidism and ophthalmopathy. TCRdb reprocessed the multiplex PCR reads with MiXCR, giving one entry per CDR3 protein. The repertoire holds 640,000 or so distinct CDR3 sequences, with about 14% as singletons. The sequenced sample consisted of blood. Receptor source: a woman aged 18-35 years with Graves' ophthalmopathy. CDR3s include the opening cysteine and the closing phenylalanine or tryptophan. A D gene is named only where the DNA matches it firmly. Part of the rows lack a size; the others show once, few, many or a class for expanded clones.

clone_size: few
j_call: TRBJ2-3
v_call: TRBV4-1
d_call: -
cdr3_aa: CASSQVEDTDTQYF
cdr3_nt: TGCGCCAGCAGCCAAGTTGAGGACACAGATACGCAGTATTTT

clone_size: -
j_call: TRBJ2-5
v_call: TRBV5-1
d_call: -
cdr3_aa: CASSTGTAEETQYF
cdr3_nt: TGCGCCAGCAGCACCGGGACTGCAGAAGAGACCCAGTACTTC

clone_size: many
j_call: TRBJ2-3
v_call: TRBV3-1
d_call: -
cdr3_aa: CASSQKSLATDTQYF
cdr3_nt: TGTGCCAGCAGCCAAAAGAGTTTAGCCACAGATACGCAGTATTTT

clone_size: -
j_call: TRBJ1-5
v_call: TRBV18
d_call: -
cdr3_aa: CASSPPQGRSSNQPQHF
cdr3_nt: TGTGCCAGCTCCCCTCCGCAGGGGCGCAGTAGCAATCAGCCCCAGCATTTT

clone_size: many
j_call: TRBJ2-1
v_call: TRBV14
d_call: -
cdr3_aa: CASSQAGRGYNEQFF
cdr3_nt: TGTGCCAGCAGCCAAGCCGGGAGAGGTTACAATGAGCAGTTCTTC

clone_size: many
j_call: TRBJ2-7
v_call: TRBV6-6
d_call: -
cdr3_aa: CASSYLPGYEQYF
cdr3_nt: TGTGCCAGCAGTTACCTTCCGGGTTACGAGCAGTACTTC

clone_size: many
j_call: TRBJ2-1
v_call: TRBV3-1
d_call: -
cdr3_aa: CASSQDFGTVMGNEQFF
cdr3_nt: TGTGCCAGCAGCCAAGATTTCGGGACTGTGATGGGTAATGAGCAGTTCTTC

clone_size: -
j_call: TRBJ2-5
v_call: TRBV12-3/TRBV12-4
d_call: -
cdr3_aa: CASSWAPKDTQYF
cdr3_nt: TGTGCCAGCAGTTGGGCACCTAAGGACACCCAGTACTTC

clone_size: -
j_call: TRBJ1-6
v_call: TRBV4-1
d_call: TRBD1
cdr3_aa: CASSHFVRDRNSPLHF
cdr3_nt: TGCGCCAGCAGCCATTTCGTCCGGGACAGAAATTCACCCCTCCACTTT

clone_size: -
j_call: TRBJ1-5
v_call: TRBV28
d_call: TRBD1
cdr3_aa: CASSPHEGARNQPQHF
cdr3_nt: TGTGCCAGCAGTCCCCATGAGGGGGCTCGCAATCAGCCCCAGCATTTT